This T cell receptor (beta chain) was recorded in a study of early T cells in non-severe SARS-CoV-2 infection (dated by TCRdb to about 2021). Background on the whole study: Because TCR sequencing relied on bulk RNA taken from unsorted whole blood, pairing of alpha and beta chains was not possible.

Paper-wide results and their limitations: Matching against VDJdb was skewed toward anti-spike CD8 responses, likely underestimated virus-specific expansions, and missed private and CD4 specificities.

Receptors were amplified or captured by 5' RACE. TCRdb names NextSeq 500 as the instrument used. To correct for sequencing error and PCR bias, the TCR library protocol tagged individual cDNA molecules with unique molecular identifiers. Both TCR alpha and beta chains were sequenced, and tight co-correlation was observed between alpha and beta sequence abundances in each sample. In the source study's methods: Decombinator V4 was used to annotate the V gene, J gene and CDR3 of the TCR sequences. Expanded TCRs were defined as changing significantly between any two time points under a Poisson model with p below 0.0001. TCR abundances were normalised to the total number of TCRs sequenced per sample and expressed as counts per million. TRAV1-2 paired with TRAJ12, TRAJ20 or TRAJ33 defined MAIT TCRs, while TRAV10 paired with TRAJ18 defined iNKT TCRs. VDJdb, accessed on 1 November 2021, was searched for TCRs annotated for CMV, EBV and SARS-CoV-2, and TCRs annotated for more than one antigen were excluded. The public reads were reanalyzed by TCRdb: fastp trimming at Q25, MiXCR alignment, in-frame beta chains only. CDR3 protein duplicates are merged, each entry listing the most common genes and DNA. For this entry, the V and J calls and clone size follow TCRdb and not the study's own pipeline. The sample contains about 25,000 distinct CDR3 sequences, 4.5% to 5.5% of them found a single time. The ten largest make up 10% of the sample.

This was a case-control study nested in a cohort of healthcare workers in London, UK, who had nasopharyngeal swab PCR tests and blood samples taken every week. Between 23 and 31 March 2020, the week of the UK lockdown, healthcare workers were enrolled and then followed up weekly for as long as 16 weeks. V is pared back by 7 bases and J by 6 bases, with 16 bases lying between the germline termini. Reading from cysteine to phenylalanine, the CDR3 counts 12 amino acids. Solely the CDR3 DNA is kept, with 36 bases framed from the first base. Taken from the germline V gene, the CDR1 and CDR2 loops are SQVTM and ANQGSEA. Notes on this clonotype: Its antigen remains undetermined. No quality values exist for individual bases; no much larger clone is one base distant.

The sequence was collected from an adult who was a healthcare worker with PCR-confirmed SARS-CoV-2 infection or an uninfected control (not recorded which). The sequenced sample consisted of whole blood. The V gene is TRBV29-1 and the J gene is TRBJ2-7, with TRBD2 perhaps the D gene, on 6 matching bases. Here the CDR3 is given as CSGTEGVGEQYF. The nucleotides read TGCAGCGGGACGGAGGGAGTGGGCGAGCAGTACTTC.